In its sample, the clone carrying this T cell receptor beta chain was seen a few times. Its antigen is unknown. One entry per CDR3 protein, called by TCRdb with MiXCR from the reads. The sample includes fewer than 550,000 distinct CDR3 sequences, roughly 10% of them seen just once. The data derive from a study of T cell repertoires in cytomegalovirus infection. Study background: CMV infection plus the matching HLA type was flagged by public TCR beta signatures. Study outcomes and limitations: CMV-specific TCR beta clonotypes restricted by HLA-C dominated the ex vivo response. Cumulative frequency of public TCR beta families picked out carriers of CMV plus the relevant HLA.

The CDR3 is made up of 14 amino acids. The germline CDR1 and CDR2 sequences are SGHRS and YFSETQ. V was shortened by 6 bases and J by 0 bases, with 7 bases between the two germline ends. This clonotype was sampled from a human donor in good health (CMV status not recorded). Some clones in this sample may be carry-over from other donors' samples. The chain recombines TRBV5-1 with TRBJ1-6; D is ambiguous. The specimen was PBMCs. This chain's CDR3 is CASTQSSYNSPLHF. The CDR3 nucleotides are TGCGCCAGCACCCAGAGCTCCTATAATTCACCCCTCCACTTT.